A selection of T cell receptor beta chains follows, all from one sample in a study of blood T cell repertoires in COVID-19. Data came from immunoSEQ multiplex PCR; TCRdb stores just in-frame clones and leaves some out. The sample consists of around 250,000 clones, about nine tenths of them appearing once. The sequenced material came from PBMCs or T cells enriched from blood (not recorded which). The receptors were sampled from a human donor in a cohort exposed to, infected with or recovered from COVID-19 (not recorded which). The donor label of this sample is uncertain. The CDR3 runs from the conserved cysteine through the conserved F or W.

CDR3 protein	J gene	CDR3 length	V gene
CATSESGIGNEQFF	TRBJ2-1	14	TRBV24-1
CASSIETGNTEAFF	TRBJ1-1	14	TRBV2
CASSFRGGRTNEKLFF	TRBJ1-4	16	TRBV7-8
CATSRGGAAGYEQYF	TRBJ2-7	15	TRBV15
CASSLAAGYEQYF	TRBJ2-7	13	TRBV5-1
CATSRDQRGIKETQYF	TRBJ2-5	16	TRBV15
CASSQEETGYGYEQYF	TRBJ2-7	16	TRBV3-1/TRBV3-2
CASSQDLPSTDTQYF	TRBJ2-3	15	TRBV4-3
CASTTDRGGSPLHF	TRBJ1-6	14	TRBV6-6
CASSSTMTGELFF	TRBJ2-2	13	TRBV27